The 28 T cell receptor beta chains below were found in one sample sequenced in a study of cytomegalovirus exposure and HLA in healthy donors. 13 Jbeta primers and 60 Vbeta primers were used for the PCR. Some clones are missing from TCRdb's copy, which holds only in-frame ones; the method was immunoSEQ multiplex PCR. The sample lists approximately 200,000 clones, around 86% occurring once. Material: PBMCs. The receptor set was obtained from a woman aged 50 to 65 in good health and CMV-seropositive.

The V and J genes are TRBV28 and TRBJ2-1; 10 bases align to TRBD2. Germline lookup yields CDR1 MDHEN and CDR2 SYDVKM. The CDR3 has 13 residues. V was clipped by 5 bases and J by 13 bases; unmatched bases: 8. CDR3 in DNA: TGTGCCAGCAGTCCTAGCGGGGGCGACGTACAGTTCTTC. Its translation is CASSPSGGDVQFF.

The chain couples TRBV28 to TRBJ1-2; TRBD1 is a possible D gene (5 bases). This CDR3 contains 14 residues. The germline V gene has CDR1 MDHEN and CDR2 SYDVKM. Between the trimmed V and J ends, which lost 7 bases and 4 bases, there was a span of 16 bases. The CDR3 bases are TGTGCCAGCATTTCGGGGGAAAGGAGCTATGGCTACACCTTC. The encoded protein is CASISGERSYGYTF.

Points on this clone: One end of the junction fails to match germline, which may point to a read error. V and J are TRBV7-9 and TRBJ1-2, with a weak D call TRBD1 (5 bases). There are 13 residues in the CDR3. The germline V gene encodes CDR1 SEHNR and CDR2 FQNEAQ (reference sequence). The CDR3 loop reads CSSSGDWNYGYTF. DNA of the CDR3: TGTTCCAGCAGCGGGGACTGGAACTATGGCTACACCTTC.

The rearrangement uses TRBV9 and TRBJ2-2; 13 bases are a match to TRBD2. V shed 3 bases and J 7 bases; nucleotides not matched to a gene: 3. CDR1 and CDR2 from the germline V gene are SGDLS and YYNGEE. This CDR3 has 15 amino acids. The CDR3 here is CASSGRTSGSGELFF. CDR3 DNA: TGTGCCAGCAGCGGCCGGACTAGCGGGAGCGGGGAGCTGTTTTTT.

CDR3 bases: TGTGCCAGCAGTTTGGGGGCGGGCAATCAGCCCCAGCATTTT. Translated: CASSLGAGNQPQHF. The chain is built from TRBV28 and TRBJ1-5, with D possibly matching TRBD1 (6 bases). Trimming shortened V by 3 bases and J by 2 bases, and 8 bases separated the two germline ends. The CDR3 loop spans 14 amino acids. Per the germline V gene, CDR1 is MDHEN and CDR2 is SYDVKM.

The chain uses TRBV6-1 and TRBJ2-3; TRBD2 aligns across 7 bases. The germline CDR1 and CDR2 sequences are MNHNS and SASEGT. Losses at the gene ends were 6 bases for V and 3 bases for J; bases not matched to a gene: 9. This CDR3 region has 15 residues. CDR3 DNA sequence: TGTGCCAGCAGATCTGCGGGAGTGGGGACAGATACGCAGTATTTT. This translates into CASRSAGVGTDTQYF.

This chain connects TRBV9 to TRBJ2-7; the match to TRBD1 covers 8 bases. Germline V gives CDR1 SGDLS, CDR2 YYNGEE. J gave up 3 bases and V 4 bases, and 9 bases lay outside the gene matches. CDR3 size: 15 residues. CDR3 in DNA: TGTGCCAGCAGCCCACGACAGGGGACGTACTACGAGCAGTACTTC. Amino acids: CASSPRQGTYYEQYF.

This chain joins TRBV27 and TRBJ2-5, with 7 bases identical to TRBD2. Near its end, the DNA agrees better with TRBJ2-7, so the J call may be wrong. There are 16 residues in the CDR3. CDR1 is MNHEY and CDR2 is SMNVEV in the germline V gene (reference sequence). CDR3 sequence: CASRPGWEGSLSEQYF. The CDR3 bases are TGTGCCAGCAGGCCCGGGTGGGAGGGCAGTCTGAGCGAGCAGTACTTC.

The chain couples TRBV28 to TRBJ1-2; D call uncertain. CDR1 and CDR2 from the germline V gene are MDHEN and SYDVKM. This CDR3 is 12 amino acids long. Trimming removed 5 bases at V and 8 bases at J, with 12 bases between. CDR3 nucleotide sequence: TGTGCCAGCAGTCCGAGACACGTCGGCTACACCTTC. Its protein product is CASSPRHVGYTF.

CDR3 bases: TGCAGCGGGATAAACAAAGAGACCCAGTACTTC. Translated: CSGINKETQYF. The chain links TRBV20-1 to TRBJ2-5; perhaps TRBD2 as D (5 bases). The V gene's germline CDR1 is DFQATT and CDR2 SNEGSKA (reference sequence). CDR3 length equals 11 residues.

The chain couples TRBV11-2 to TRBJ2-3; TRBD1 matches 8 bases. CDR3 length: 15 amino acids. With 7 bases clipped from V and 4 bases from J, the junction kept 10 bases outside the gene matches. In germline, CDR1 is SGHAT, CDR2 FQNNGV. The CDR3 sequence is CASNSRQGPADTQYF. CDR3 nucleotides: TGTGCCAGCAACTCACGACAGGGGCCAGCAGATACGCAGTATTTT. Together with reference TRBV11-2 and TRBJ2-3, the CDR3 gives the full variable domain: EAGVAQSPRYKIIEKRQSVAFWCNPISGHATLYWYQQILGQGPKLLIQFQNNGVVDDSQLPKDRFSAERLKGVDSTLKIQPAKLEDSAVYLCASNSRQGPADTQYFGPGTRLTVL.

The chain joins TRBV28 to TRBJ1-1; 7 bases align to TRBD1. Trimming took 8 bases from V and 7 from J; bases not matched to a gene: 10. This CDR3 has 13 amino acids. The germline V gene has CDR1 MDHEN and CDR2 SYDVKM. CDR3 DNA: TGTGCCAGCCCAGATGGACAGGTAGTTGAAGCTTTCTTT. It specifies CASPDGQVVEAFF.

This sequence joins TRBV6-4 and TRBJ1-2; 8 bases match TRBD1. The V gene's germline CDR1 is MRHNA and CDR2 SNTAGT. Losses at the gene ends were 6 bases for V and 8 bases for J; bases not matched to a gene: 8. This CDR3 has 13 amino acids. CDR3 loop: CASRNGQGGGYTF. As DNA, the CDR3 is TGTGCCAGCAGAAATGGACAGGGAGGAGGCTACACCTTC.

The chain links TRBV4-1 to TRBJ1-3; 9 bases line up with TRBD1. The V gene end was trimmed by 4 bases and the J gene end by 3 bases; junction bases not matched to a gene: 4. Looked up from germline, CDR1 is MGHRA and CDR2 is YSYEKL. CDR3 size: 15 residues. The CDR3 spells CASSLNRGLGNTIYF. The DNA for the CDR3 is TGCGCCAGCAGCCTGAACAGGGGGCTTGGAAACACCATATATTTT.

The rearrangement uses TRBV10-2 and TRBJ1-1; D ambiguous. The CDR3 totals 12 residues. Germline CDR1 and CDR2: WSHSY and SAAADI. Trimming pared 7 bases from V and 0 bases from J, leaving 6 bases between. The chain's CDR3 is CASNDMNTEAFF. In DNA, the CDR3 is TGCGCCAGCAATGACATGAACACTGAAGCTTTCTTT.

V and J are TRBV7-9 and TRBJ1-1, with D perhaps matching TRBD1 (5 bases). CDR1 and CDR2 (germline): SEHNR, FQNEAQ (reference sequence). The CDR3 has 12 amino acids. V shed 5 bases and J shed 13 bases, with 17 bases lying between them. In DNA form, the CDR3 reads TGTGCCAGCAGCCCCGGGGGGGGAGAGGATTTCTTT. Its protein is CASSPGGGEDFF.

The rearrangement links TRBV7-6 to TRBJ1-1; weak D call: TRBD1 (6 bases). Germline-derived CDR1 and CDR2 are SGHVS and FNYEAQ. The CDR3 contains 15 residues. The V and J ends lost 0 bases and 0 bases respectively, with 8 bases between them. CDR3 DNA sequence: TGTGCCAGCAGCTTAGCGGGGGCGTTGAACACTGAAGCTTTCTTT. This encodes CASSLAGALNTEAFF.

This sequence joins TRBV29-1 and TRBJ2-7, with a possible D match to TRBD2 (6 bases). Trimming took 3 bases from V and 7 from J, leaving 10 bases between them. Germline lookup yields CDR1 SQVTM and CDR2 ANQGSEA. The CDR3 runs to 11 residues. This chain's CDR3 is CSVDRAGEQYF. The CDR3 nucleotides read TGCAGCGTTGACAGGGCGGGGGAGCAGTACTTC.

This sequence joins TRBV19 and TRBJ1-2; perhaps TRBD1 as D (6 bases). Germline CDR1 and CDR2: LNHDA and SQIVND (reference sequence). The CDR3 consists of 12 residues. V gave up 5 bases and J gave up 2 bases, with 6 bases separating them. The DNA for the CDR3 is TGTGCCAGTAGTGGACAGAACTATGGCTACACCTTC. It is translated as CASSGQNYGYTF.

CDR3 nucleotide sequence: TGTGCCACCAGCAGAGATAGGGGATTTTACGAGCAGTACTTC. Translation gives CATSRDRGFYEQYF. V usage is TRBV15 and J usage is TRBJ2-7; D might be TRBD1 (5 bases). V dropped 0 bases and J dropped 4 bases, with 10 bases sitting between them. CDR1 and CDR2 from the germline V gene are LNHNV and YYDKDF (reference sequence). This CDR3 spans 14 amino acids.

The CDR3 nucleotides are TGTGCCAGCAGCCCTCGGGGGTTCTCACCCCTCCACTTT. Residues: CASSPRGFSPLHF. The chain joins TRBV7-2 to TRBJ1-6; tentative D call: TRBD1 (5 bases). The CDR3 is 13 amino acids. The germline V and J ends were trimmed by 5 bases and 10 bases, with 12 bases remaining between them. Germline V gene lookup returns CDR1 SGHTA and CDR2 FQGNSA.

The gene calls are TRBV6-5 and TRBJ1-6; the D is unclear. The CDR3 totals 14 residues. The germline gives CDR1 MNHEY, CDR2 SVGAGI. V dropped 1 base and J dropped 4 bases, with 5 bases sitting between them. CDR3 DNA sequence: TGTGCCAGCAGTTACTTCCGGTATAATTCACCCCTCCACTTT. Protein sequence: CASSYFRYNSPLHF.

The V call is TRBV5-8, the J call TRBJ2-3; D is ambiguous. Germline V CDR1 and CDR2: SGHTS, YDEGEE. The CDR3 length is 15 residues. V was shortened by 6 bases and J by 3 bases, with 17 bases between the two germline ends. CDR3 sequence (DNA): TGTGCCAGCACCCCCCGCGGCAGCCTAACAGATACGCAGTATTTT. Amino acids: CASTPRGSLTDTQYF.

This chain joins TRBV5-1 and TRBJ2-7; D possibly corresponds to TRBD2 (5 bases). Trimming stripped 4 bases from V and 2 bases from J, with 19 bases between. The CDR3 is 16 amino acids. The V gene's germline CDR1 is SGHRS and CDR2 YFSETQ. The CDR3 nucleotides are TGCGCCAGCAGCCGCGGAAGAGAACGGGGTACCTACGAGCAGTACTTC. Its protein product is CASSRGRERGTYEQYF.

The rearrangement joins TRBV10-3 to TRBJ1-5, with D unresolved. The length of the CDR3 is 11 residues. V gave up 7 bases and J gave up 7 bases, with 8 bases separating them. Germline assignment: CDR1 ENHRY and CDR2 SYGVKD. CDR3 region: CAITYVQPQHF. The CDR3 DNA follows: TGTGCCATCACCTACGTGCAGCCCCAGCATTTT.

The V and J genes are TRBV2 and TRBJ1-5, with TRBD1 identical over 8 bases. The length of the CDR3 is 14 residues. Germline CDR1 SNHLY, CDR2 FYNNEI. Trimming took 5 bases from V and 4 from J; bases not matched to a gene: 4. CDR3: CASSQGARNQPQHF. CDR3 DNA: TGTGCCAGCAGTCAGGGGGCTCGAAATCAGCCCCAGCATTTT.

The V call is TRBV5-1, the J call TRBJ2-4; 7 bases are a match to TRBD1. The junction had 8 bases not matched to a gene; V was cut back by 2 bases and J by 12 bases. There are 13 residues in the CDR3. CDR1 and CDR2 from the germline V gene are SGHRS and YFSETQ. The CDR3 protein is CASSFSEGDSQYF. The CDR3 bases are TGCGCCAGCAGCTTTAGCGAAGGGGACAGTCAGTACTTC.

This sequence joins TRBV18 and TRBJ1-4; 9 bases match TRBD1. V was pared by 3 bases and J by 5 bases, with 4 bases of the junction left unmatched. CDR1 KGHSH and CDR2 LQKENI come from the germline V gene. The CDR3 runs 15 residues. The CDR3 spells CASSPMDRGNEKLFF. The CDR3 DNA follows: TGTGCCAGCTCACCGATGGACAGGGGAAATGAAAAACTGTTTTTT.